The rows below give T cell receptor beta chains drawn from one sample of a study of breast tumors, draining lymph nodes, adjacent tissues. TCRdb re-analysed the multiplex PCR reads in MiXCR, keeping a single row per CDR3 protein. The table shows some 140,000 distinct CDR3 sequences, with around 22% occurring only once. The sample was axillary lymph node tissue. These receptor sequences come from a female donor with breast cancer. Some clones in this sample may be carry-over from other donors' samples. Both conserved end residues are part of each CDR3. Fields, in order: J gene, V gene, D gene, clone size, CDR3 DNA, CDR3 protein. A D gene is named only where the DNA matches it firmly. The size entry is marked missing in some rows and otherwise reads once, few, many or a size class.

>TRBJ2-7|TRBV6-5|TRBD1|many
TGTGCCAGCAGTTTAAACAGGGGGAGGGAGCAGTACTTC
CASSLNRGREQYF
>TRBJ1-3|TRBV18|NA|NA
TGTGCCAGCTCACCGGTGGGCAGTTCTTCCTCTGGAAACACCATATATTTT
CASSPVGSSSSGNTIYF
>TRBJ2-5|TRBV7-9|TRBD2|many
TGTGCCAGCAGCTCGAACTCGGCGGGAGGGACTAAAGAGACCCAGTACTTC
CASSSNSAGGTKETQYF
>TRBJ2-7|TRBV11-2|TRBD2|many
TGTGCCAGCAGCGGGAGGACTAGCGGGAGTTACGAGCAGTACTTC
CASSGRTSGSYEQYF
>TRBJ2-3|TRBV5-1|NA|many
TGCGCCAGCAGCTTGGCGCACACAGATACGCAGTATTTT
CASSLAHTDTQYF
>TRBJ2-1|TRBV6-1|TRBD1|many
TGTGCCAGCAGTGCCCCGGGACAGGGGATGTACAATGAGCAGTTCTTC
CASSAPGQGMYNEQFF
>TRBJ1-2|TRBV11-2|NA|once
TGTGCCAGCAGCTTAGATCGGTTAGCTAACTATGGCTACACCTTC
CASSLDRLANYGYTF
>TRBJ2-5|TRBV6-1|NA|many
TGTGCCAGCAGAGAGAGGGGTCAGGGAACAATCAGAGAGACCCAGTACTTC
CASRERGQGTIRETQYF
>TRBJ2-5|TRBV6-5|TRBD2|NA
TGTGCCAGCAGCGGGACTAGCGGGAGGTATGAGACCCAGTACTTC
CASSGTSGRYETQYF
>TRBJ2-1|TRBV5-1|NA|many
TGCGCCAGCAACCGCGGGTCTAGCTCCTACAATGAGCAGTTCTTC
CASNRGSSSYNEQFF
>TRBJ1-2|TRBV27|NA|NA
TGTGCCGGCAGCCTTACAGGAGACTATGGCTACACCTTC
CAGSLTGDYGYTF
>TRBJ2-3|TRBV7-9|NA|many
TGTGCCAGCAGCCGAGCGACTAGTGGCGCAGATACGCAGTATTTT
CASSRATSGADTQYF
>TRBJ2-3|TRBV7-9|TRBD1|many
TGTGCCAGCAGCCCGGGTCCGGGACAGGGGGCACAAGATACGCAGTATTTT
CASSPGPGQGAQDTQYF
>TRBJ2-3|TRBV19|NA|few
TGTGCCAGTAGTATAGACGCTGAGGGGGATACGCAGTATTTT
CASSIDAEGDTQYF
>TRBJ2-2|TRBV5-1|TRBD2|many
TGCGCCAGCAGCTTGCCCCCGTGGCTAGCGGGAGGAACCGGGGAGCTGTTTTTT
CASSLPPWLAGGTGELFF
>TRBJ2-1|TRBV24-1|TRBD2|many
TGTGCCACCGGTTCTAGCGGGAGGGCCACGGATGAGCAGTTCTTC
CATGSSGRATDEQFF
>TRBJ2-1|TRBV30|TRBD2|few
TGTGCCTGGAGAAGCGGGAGGGCCTTCAATGAGCAGTTCTTC
CAWRSGRAFNEQFF
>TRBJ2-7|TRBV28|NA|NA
TGTGCCAGCAGTTTATCTATCGGACCAAGGTACTTC
CASSLSIGPRYF
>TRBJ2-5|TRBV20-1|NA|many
TGCAGTGCTAGAGCCAGCGGCCAAGAGACCCAGTACTTC
CSARASGQETQYF
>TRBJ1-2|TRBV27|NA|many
TGTGCCAGCAGCGCGGACGGTTATGGCTACACCTTC
CASSADGYGYTF
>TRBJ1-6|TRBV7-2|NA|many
TGTGCCAGCAGTGGTGGGGGGAGCTCCTATAATTCACCCCTCCACTTT
CASSGGGSSYNSPLHF
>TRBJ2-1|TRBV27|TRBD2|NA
TGTGCCAGCAGCGGGACTAGCGGTAGTTCGGTAGTCTACAATGAGCAGTTCTTC
CASSGTSGSSVVYNEQFF
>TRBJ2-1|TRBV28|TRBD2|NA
TGTGCCAGCATACTAGGAGCCGGGACTAGCGGGAAAGATGGGCAGTTCTTC
CASILGAGTSGKDGQFF
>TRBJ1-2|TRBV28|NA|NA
TGTGCCAGCAGTTTAGGCTTCGGCTATGGCTACACCTTC
CASSLGFGYGYTF
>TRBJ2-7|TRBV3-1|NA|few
TGTGCCAGCAGCCAAGACAGGGTGGGTTTTAAGCAGTACTTC
CASSQDRVGFKQYF
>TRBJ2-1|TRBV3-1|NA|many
TGTGCCAGCAGCCAAGGGGCAGCCCACAATGAGCAGTTCTTC
CASSQGAAHNEQFF
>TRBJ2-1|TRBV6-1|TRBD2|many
TGTGCCAGCAGTGAAACTCGGGCTAGCGGGGGGAATGAGCAGTTCTTC
CASSETRASGGNEQFF
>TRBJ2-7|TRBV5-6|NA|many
TGTGCCAGCAGCTGGGGTTGGAGGGGGGGCACCTACGAGCAGTACTTC
CASSWGWRGGTYEQYF
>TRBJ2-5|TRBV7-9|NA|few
TGTGCCAGCAGCCCCAATGGAGGGAGCCAAGAGACCCAGTACTTC
CASSPNGGSQETQYF
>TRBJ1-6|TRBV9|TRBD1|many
TGTGCCAGCAGCCCGGACAGGGATAATTCACCCCTCCACTTT
CASSPDRDNSPLHF
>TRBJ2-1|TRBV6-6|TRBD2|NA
TGTGCCAGCCGCGGGACTAGCGGTAAATACAATGAGCAGTTCTTC
CASRGTSGKYNEQFF
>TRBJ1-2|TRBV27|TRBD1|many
TGTGCCAGCAGTTTTGTTCAGGGGGGTGGCTACACCTTC
CASSFVQGGGYTF
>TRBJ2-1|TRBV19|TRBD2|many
TGTGCCAGTAGTAGTAGCGGGGGCTCCTACAATGAGCAGTTCTTC
CASSSSGGSYNEQFF